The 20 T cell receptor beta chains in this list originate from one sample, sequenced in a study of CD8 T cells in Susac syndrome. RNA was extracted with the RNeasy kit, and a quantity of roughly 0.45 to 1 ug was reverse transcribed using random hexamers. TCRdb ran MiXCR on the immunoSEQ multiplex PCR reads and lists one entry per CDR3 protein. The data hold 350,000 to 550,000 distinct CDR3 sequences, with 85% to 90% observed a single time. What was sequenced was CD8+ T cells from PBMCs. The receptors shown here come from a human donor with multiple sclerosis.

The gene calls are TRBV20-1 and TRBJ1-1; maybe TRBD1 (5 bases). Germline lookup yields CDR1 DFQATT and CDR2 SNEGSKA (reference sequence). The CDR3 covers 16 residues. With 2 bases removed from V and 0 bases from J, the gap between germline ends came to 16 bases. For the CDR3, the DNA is TGCAGTGCTAGAATTCGCGGGGGGGGGATGAACACTGAAGCTTTCTTT. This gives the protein CSARIRGGGMNTEAFF.

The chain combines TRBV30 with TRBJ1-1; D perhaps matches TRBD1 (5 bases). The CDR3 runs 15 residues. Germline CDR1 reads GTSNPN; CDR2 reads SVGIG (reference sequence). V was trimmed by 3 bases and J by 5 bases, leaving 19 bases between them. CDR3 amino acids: CAWSPQFGGKTEAFF. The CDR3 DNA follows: TGTGCCTGGAGCCCCCAATTCGGGGGTAAGACTGAAGCTTTCTTT.

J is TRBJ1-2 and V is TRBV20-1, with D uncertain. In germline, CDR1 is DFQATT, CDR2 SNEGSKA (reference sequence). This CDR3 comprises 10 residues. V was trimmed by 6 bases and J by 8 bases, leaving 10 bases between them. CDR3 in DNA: TGCAGTGCCCTGAATAAGGGCTACACCTTC. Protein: CSALNKGYTF.

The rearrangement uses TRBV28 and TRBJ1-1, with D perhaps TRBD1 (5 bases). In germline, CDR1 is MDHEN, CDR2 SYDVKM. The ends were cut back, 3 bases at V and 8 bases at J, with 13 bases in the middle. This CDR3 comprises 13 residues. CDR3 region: CASSFVDSPEAFF. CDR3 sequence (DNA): TGTGCCAGCAGTTTCGTCGACAGTCCGGAAGCTTTCTTT.

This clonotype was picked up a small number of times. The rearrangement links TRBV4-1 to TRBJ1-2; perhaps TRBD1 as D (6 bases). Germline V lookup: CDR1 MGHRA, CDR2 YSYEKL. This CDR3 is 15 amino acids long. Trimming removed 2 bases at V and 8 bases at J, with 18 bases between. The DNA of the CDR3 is TGCGCCAGCAGCCAAATCTCCGGGGGCGCGGGGGGCTACACCTTC. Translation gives CASSQISGGAGGYTF.

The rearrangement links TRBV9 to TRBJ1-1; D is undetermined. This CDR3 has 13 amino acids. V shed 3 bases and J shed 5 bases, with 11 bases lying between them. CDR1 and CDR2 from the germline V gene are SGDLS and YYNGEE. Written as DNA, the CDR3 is TGTGCCAGCAGCGCCCAGTCGGGGACTGAAGCTTTCTTT. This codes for CASSAQSGTEAFF.

The CDR3 DNA is TGTGCCAGCAGCAGTAGAGGGGCGGATACGCAGTATTTT. It yields the protein CASSSRGADTQYF. The chain combines TRBV5-4 with TRBJ2-3; either TRBD1 or TRBD2 may fit D (5 bases each). V gave up 4 bases and J gave up 6 bases, with 12 bases separating them. Looked up from germline, CDR1 is SGHNT and CDR2 is YYREEE (reference sequence). This CDR3 spans 13 amino acids.

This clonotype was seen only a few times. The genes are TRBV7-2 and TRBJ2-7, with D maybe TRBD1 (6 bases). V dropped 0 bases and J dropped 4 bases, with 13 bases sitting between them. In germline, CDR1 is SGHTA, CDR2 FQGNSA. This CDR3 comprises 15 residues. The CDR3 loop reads CASSLAGVQGYEQYF. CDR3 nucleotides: TGTGCCAGCAGCTTAGCGGGGGTACAGGGTTACGAGCAGTACTTC.

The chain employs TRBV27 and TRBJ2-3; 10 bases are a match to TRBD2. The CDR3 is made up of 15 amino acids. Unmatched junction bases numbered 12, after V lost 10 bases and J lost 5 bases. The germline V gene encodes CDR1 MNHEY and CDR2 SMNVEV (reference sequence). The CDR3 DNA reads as TGTGCCACCGCGTCCCTGGGGACTAGCGAAGATACGCAGTATTTT. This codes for CATASLGTSEDTQYF.

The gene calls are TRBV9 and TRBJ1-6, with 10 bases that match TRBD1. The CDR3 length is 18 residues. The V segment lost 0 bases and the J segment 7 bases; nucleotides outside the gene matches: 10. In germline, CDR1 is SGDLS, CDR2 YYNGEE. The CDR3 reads CASSVGDRGRELNSPLHF. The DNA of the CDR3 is TGTGCCAGCAGCGTAGGAGACAGGGGGCGAGAGTTAAATTCACCCCTCCACTTT.

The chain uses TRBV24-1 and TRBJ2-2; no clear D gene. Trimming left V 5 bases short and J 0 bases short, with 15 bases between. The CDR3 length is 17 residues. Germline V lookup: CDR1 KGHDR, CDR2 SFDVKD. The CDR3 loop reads CATSASPRVTNTGELFF. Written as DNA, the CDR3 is TGTGCCACCAGTGCCTCCCCTAGGGTGACGAACACCGGGGAGCTGTTTTTT.

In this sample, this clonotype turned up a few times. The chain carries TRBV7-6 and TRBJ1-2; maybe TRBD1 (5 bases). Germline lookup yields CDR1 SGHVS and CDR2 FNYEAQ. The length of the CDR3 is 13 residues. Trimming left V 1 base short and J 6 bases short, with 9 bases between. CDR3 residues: CASSLEGSDGYTF. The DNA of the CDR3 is TGTGCCAGCAGCTTAGAGGGGTCGGATGGCTACACCTTC. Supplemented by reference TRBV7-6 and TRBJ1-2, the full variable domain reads GAGVSQSPRYKVTKRGQDVALRCDPISGHVSLYWYRQALGQGPEFLTYFNYEAQQDKSGLPNDRFSAERPEGSISTLTIQRTEQRDSAMYRCASSLEGSDGYTFGSGTRLTVV.

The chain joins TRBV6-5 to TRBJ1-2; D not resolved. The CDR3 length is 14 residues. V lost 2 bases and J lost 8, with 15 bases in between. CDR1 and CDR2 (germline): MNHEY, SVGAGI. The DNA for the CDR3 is TGTGCCAGCAGTTACAGTATCCAGCTCGAGGGCTACACCTTC. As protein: CASSYSIQLEGYTF.

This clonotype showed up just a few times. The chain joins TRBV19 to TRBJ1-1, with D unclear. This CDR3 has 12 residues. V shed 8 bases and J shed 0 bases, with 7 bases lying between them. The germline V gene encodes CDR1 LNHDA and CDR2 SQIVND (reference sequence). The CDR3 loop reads CASSDLNTEAFF. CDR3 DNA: TGTGCCAGTTCTGATCTGAACACTGAAGCTTTCTTT. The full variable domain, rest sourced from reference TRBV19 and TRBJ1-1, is DGGITQSPKYLFRKEGQNVTLSCEQNLNHDAMYWYRQDPGQGLRLIYYSQIVNDFQKGDIAEGYSVSREKKESFPLTVTSAQKNPTAFYLCASSDLNTEAFFGQGTRLTVV.

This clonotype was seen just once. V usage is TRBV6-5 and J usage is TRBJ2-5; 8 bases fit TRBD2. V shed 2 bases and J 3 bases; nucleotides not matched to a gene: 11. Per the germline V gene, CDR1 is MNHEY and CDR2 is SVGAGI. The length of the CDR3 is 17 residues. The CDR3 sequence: CASSYRVGGAVKETQYF. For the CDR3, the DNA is TGTGCCAGCAGTTACAGGGTCGGGGGGGCTGTGAAAGAGACCCAGTACTTC.

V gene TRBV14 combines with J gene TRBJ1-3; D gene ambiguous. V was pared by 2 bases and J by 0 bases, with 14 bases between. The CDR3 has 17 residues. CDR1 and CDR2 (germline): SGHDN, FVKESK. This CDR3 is CASSQLGGPSSGNTIYF. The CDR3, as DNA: TGTGCCAGCAGCCAACTTGGCGGACCAAGCTCTGGAAACACCATATATTTT. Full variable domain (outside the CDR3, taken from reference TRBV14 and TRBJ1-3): EAGVTQFPSHSVIEKGQTVTLRCDPISGHDNLYWYRRVMGKEIKFLLHFVKESKQDESGMPNNRFLAERTGGTYSTLKVQPAELEDSGVYFCASSQLGGPSSGNTIYFGEGSWLTVV.

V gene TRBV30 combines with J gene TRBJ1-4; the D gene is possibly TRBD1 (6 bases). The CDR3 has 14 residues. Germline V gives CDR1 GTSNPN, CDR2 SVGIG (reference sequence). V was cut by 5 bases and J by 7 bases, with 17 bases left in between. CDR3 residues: CAWARDTEREKLFF. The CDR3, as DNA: TGTGCCTGGGCCCGGGACACCGAACGTGAAAAACTGTTTTTT.

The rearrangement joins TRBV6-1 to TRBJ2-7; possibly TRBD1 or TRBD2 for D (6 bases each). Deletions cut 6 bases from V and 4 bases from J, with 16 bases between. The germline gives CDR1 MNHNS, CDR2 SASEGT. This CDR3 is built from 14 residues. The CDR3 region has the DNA TGTGCCAGCAGCCCCGGGGGCGTGGGTTACGAGCAGTACTTC. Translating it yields CASSPGGVGYEQYF.

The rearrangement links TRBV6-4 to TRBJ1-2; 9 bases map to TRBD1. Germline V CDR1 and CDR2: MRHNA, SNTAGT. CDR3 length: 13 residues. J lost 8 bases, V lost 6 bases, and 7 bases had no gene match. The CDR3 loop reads CASSTWTGEGYTF. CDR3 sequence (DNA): TGTGCCAGCAGCACCTGGACAGGGGAAGGCTACACCTTC.

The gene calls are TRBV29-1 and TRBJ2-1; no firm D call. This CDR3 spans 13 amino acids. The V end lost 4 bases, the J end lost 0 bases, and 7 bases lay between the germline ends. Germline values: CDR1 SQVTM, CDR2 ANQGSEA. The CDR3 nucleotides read TGCAGCGTTGTGGTGGGCTCCTACAATGAGCAGTTCTTC. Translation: CSVVVGSYNEQFF.